This TCR beta chain was recorded in a study of OX40 agonist ivuxolimab in advanced cancers. Germline V CDR1 and CDR2: SGHTA, FQGTGA. With V trimmed by 2 bases and J by 7 bases, 7 bases remained unmatched. The CDR3 loop spans 16 amino acids. The table came from immunoSEQ multiplex PCR; TCRdb's copy has only in-frame clones and leaves some out. The repertoire consists of around 26,000 clones, with roughly 85% occurring once and the leading ten covering almost 50%. The sequence came from an adult with an advanced solid tumor such as melanoma, head and neck, liver or kidney cancer. The rearrangement links TRBV7-3 to TRBJ2-1; 11 bases are shared with TRBD2. This specimen was CD4+ or CD8+ T cells sorted from blood, taken in a trial of the OX40 agonist ivuxolimab. In DNA form, the CDR3 reads TGTGCCAGCAGCTTATTGACTAGCGGGGCGGGGAATGAGCAGTTCTTC. Residues: CASSLLTSGAGNEQFF.